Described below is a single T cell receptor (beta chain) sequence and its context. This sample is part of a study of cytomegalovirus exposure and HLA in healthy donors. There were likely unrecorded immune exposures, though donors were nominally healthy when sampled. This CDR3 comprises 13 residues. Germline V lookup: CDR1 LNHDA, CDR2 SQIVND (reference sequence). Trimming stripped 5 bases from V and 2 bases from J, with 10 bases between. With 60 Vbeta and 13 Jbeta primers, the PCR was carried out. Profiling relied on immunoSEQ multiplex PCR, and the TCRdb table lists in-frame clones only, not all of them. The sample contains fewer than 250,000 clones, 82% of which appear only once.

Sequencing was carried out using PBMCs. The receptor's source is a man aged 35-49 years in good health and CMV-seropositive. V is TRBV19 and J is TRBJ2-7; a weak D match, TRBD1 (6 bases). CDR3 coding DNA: TGTGCCAGTAGTTTCGGACAGACCTACGAGCAGTACTTC. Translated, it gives CASSFGQTYEQYF.